One sample yielded the 4 T cell receptor beta chains listed below, sequenced in a study of blood T cell repertoires in COVID-19. The method was immunoSEQ multiplex PCR; TCRdb's version includes in-frame clones alone and lacks a portion of them. This sample yields approximately 270,000 clones, of which about 89% are seen a single time; more than 0.75% belongs to the top ten. The sample consisted of peripheral blood. These receptors originate from a young man with acute or convalescent COVID-19.

The gene calls are TRBV5-1 and TRBJ1-6, with D tentatively TRBD1 (5 bases). This CDR3 has 14 residues. V lost 8 bases to trimming and J lost 7 bases, with 16 bases between them. Germline lookup yields CDR1 SGHRS and CDR2 YFSETQ. This CDR3 reads CASTLGGGNSPLHF. For the CDR3, the DNA is TGCGCCAGTACCCTCGGGGGTGGCAATTCACCCCTCCACTTT. Supplemented by reference TRBV5-1 and TRBJ1-6, the full variable domain reads KAGVTQTPRYLIKTRGQQVTLSCSPISGHRSVSWYQQTPGQGLQFLFEYFSETQRNKGNFPGRFSGRQFSNSRSEMNVSTLELGDSALYLCASTLGGGNSPLHFGNGTRLTVT.

V usage is TRBV6-5 and J usage is TRBJ1-1, with D hard to call. The CDR3 runs to 15 residues. Germline assignment: CDR1 MNHEY and CDR2 SVGAGI. V shed 0 bases and J shed 5 bases, with 13 bases lying between them. The DNA of the CDR3 is TGTGCCAGCAGTTACTCCCGGCCCGGGAGGACTGAAGCTTTCTTT. Protein sequence: CASSYSRPGRTEAFF.

The V and J genes are TRBV28 and TRBJ1-5, with unresolved D. Germline lookup yields CDR1 MDHEN and CDR2 SYDVKM. The V gene lost 4 bases and the J gene lost 5 bases, with 9 bases spanning the gap. This CDR3 is 13 amino acids long. Written as DNA, the CDR3 is TGTGCCAGCAGTTCCGGGTCTTATCAGCCCCAGCATTTT. Protein sequence: CASSSGSYQPQHF.

The rearrangement joins TRBV6-5 to TRBJ1-2, with 8 nucleotides matching TRBD1. Germline V lookup: CDR1 MNHEY, CDR2 SVGAGI. The junction had 3 bases not matched to a gene; V was cut back by 4 bases and J by 2 bases. The CDR3 covers 14 residues. CDR3 in amino acids: CASSFRQGNYGYTF. The CDR3 DNA sequence: TGTGCCAGCAGTTTTAGACAGGGGAACTATGGCTACACCTTC.